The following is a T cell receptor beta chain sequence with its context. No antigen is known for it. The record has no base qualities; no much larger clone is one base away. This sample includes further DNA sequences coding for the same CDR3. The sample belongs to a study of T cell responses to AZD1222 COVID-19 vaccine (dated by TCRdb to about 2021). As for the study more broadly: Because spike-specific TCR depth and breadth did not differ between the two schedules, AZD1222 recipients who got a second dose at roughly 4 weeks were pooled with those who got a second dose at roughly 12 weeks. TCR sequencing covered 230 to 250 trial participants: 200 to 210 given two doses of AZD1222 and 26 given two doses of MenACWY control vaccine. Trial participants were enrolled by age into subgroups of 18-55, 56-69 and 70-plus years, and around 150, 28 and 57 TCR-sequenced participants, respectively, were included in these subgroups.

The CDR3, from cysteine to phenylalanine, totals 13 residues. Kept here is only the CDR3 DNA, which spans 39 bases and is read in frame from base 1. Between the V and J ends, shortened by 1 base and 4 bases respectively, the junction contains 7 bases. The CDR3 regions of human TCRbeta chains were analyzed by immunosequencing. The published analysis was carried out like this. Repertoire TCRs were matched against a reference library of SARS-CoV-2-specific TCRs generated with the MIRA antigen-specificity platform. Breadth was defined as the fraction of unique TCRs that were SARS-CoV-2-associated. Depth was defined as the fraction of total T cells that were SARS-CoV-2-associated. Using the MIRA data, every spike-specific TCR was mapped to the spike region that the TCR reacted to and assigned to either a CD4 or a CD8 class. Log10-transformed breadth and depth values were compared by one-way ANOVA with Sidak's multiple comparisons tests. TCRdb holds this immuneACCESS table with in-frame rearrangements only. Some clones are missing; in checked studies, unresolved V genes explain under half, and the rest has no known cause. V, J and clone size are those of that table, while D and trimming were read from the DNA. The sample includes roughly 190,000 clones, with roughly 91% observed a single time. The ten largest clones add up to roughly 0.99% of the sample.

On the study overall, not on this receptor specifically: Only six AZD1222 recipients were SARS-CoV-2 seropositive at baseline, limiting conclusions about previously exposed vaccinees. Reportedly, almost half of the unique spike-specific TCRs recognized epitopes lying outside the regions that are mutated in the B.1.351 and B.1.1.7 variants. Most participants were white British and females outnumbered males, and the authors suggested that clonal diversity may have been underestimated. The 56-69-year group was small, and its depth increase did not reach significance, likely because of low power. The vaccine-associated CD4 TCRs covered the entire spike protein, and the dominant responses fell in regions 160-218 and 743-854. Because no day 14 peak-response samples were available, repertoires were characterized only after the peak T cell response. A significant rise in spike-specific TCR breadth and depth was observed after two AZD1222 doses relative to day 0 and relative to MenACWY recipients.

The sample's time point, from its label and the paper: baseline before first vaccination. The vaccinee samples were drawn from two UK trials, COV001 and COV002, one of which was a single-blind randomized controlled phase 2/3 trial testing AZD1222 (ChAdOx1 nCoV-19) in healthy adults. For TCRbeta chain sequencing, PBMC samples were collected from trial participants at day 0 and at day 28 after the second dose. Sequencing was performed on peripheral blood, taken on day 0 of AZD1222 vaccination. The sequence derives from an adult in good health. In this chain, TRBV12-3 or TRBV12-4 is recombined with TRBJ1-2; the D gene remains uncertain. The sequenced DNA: TGTGCCAGCAGTTTAGACAGAATCTATGGCTACACCTTC. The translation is CASSLDRIYGYTF.